A single sample gave rise to the 4 T cell receptor beta chains below, sequenced in a study of blood T cells in healthy people across ages. A second PCR of about 7 to 12 cycles used a sample-barcoded 5' primer and a J-beta primer mix. TCRdb redid the calling of the 5' RACE reads with MiXCR, one entry per CDR3 protein. The sample lists around 1,600,000 distinct CDR3 sequences, 42% occurring once. Input material: blood. The receptor source for this set is a woman aged 18 to 35 in good health.

The genes are TRBV13 and TRBJ2-5; 8 bases fit TRBD1. This CDR3 has 14 residues. Germline V gene data show CDR1 as PRHDT and CDR2 as FYEKMQ (reference sequence). Losses at the gene ends were 3 bases for V and 9 bases for J; bases not matched to a gene: 9. The CDR3 DNA is TGTGCCAGCAGCTTGTTAGGACAGGGTGAGGCCCAGTACTTC. Its translation is CASSLLGQGEAQYF.

The gene calls are TRBV24-1 and TRBJ2-3; D remains unclear. CDR1 KGHDR and CDR2 SFDVKD come from the germline V gene. The CDR3 is made up of 18 amino acids. V lost 3 bases, J lost 7 bases, and 25 bases lay in between. The CDR3, as DNA: TGTGCCACCAGTGATCTCCGGGCCAACCCCTGGGCAGCAAATACGCAGTATTTT. Translating gives CATSDLRANPWAANTQYF.

This clonotype was seen a handful of times. The rearrangement uses TRBV12-3 or TRBV12-4 and TRBJ1-5; no reliable D call. Trimming took off 6 bases at V and 4 bases at J, with 10 bases between the two ends. This CDR3 is built from 13 residues. The CDR3 region has the DNA TGTGCCAGCAGGGCACAGAATAATCAGCCCCAGCATTTT. Translating gives CASRAQNNQPQHF.

This chain connects TRBV12-3 or TRBV12-4 to TRBJ2-7, with D unresolved. V dropped 5 bases and J dropped 1 base, with 18 bases sitting between them. CDR3 size: 16 residues. The CDR3 loop is CASSPARRAASYEQYF. CDR3 nucleotide sequence: TGTGCCAGCAGTCCGGCCCGCCGGGCCGCTTCCTACGAGCAGTACTTC.